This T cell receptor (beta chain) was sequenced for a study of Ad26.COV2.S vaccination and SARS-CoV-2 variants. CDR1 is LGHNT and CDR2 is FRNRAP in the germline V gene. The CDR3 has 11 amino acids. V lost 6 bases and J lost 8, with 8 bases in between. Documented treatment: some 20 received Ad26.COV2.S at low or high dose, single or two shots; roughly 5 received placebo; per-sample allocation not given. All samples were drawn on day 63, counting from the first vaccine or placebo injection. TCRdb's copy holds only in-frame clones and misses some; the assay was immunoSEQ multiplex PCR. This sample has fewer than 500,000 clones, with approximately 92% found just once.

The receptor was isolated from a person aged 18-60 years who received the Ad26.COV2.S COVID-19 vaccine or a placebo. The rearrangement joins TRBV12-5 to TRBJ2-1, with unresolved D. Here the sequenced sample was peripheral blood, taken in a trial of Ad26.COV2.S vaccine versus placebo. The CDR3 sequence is CASGSRHEQFF. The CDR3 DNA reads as TGTGCTAGTGGGTCGAGACATGAGCAGTTCTTC.